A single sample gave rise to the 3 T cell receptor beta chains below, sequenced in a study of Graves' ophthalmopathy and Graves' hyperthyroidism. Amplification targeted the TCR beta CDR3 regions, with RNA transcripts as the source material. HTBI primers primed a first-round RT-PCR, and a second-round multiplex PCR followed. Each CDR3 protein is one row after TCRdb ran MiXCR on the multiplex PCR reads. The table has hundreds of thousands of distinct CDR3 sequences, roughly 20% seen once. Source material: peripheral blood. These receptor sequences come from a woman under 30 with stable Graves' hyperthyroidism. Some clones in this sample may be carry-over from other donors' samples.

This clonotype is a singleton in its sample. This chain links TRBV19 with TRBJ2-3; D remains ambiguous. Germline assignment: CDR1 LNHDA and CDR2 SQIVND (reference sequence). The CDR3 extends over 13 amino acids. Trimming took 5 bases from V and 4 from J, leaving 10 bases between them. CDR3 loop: CASSSRAADTQYF. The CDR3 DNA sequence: TGTGCCAGTAGTTCAAGGGCGGCAGATACGCAGTATTTT.

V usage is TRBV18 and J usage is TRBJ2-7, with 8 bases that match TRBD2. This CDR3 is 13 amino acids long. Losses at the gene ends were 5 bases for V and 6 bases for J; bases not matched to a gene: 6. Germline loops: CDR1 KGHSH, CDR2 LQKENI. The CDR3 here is CASSTGLDIEQYV. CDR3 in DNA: TGTGCCAGCTCAACGGGACTAGATATCGAGCAGTACGTC.

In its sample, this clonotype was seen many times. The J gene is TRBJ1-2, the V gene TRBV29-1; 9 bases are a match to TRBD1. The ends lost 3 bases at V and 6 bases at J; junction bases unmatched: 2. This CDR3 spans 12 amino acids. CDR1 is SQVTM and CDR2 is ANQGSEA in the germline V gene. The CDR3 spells CSVEGQGHGYTF. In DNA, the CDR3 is TGCAGCGTTGAGGGACAGGGTCATGGCTACACCTTC.